By its share, the clone carrying this TCR beta chain is medium-sized. Its target is unknown. The treatment was: roughly 10-day PBMC culture with coronavirus spike peptide pools or control peptides (ViraFEST assay). The sample is drawn from a study of vaccination and CD4 T cells after COVID-19. Sequenced with the Oncomine TCR Beta short-read assay was DNA taken from cultured CD4+ T cells. From the PCR reads, TCRdb called clonotypes with MiXCR, one entry per CDR3 protein. The repertoire includes some 15,000 distinct CDR3 sequences, less than 25% of them detected once, and approximately 12% sits in the top ten. In germline, CDR1 is MNHNS, CDR2 SASEGT. This CDR3 has 14 residues. Trimming left V 1 base short and J 5 bases short, with 6 bases between.

The chain uses TRBV6-1 and TRBJ1-6; D call uncertain. This clonotype was obtained from a human donor who received a COVID-19 vaccine. The sample in question was CD4+ T cells from blood, cultured in vitro, obtained before SARS-CoV-2 vaccination. The CDR3 sequence is CASSEEGNNSPLHF. The CDR3, as DNA: TGTGCCAGCAGTGAAGAAGGGAATAATTCACCCCTCCACTTT.